A selection of T cell receptor beta chains follows, all from one sample in a study of response to subunit inactivated influenza vaccine. TCRdb re-derived calls from the RT-PCR reads in MiXCR, one entry per CDR3 protein. The repertoire holds approximately 480,000 distinct CDR3 sequences, with around 9.9% as singletons. Sample: PBMCs from blood, taken roughly 45 days after vaccination. The receptors shown here come from a man over 45 who received an inactivated influenza vaccine. Both conserved end residues are part of each CDR3. The order of the fields is D gene, J gene, CDR3 length, V gene, clone size, CDR3 protein, CDR3 DNA. D genes are given only for firm matches. Expanded clones are given a class, and other clones once, few, many or no size at all.

TRBD1,TRBJ1-2,15,TRBV5-1,many,CASSPDRPANYGYTF,TGCGCCAGCAGCCCGGACAGGCCAGCTAACTATGGCTACACCTTC
NA,TRBJ2-5,15,TRBV6-2/TRBV6-3,NA,CASSYAGSVGETQYF,TGTGCCAGCAGTTACGCAGGGTCGGTAGGAGAGACCCAGTACTTC
TRBD2,TRBJ2-1,15,TRBV25-1,NA,CASSEWGGSYNEQFF,TGTGCCAGCAGTGAATGGGGGGGGTCCTACAATGAGCAGTTCTTC
NA,TRBJ1-1,13,TRBV29-1,few,CSARAAGETEAFF,TGCAGCGCTCGGGCCGCGGGCGAGACTGAAGCTTTCTTT
NA,TRBJ2-1,15,TRBV20-1,NA,CSASDLLGGNNEQFF,TGCAGTGCTAGTGACCTGCTGGGGGGTAACAATGAGCAGTTCTTC
TRBD2,TRBJ2-7,17,TRBV3-1,few,CASSPGTSGGAVYEQYF,TGTGCCAGCAGCCCCGGGACTAGCGGGGGGGCCGTCTACGAGCAGTACTTC
NA,TRBJ2-7,13,TRBV3-1,NA,CASSQDTGYEQYF,TGTGCCAGCAGCCAAGACACAGGCTACGAGCAGTACTTC
TRBD1,TRBJ2-1,19,TRBV11-1,few,CASSLRAQGLGLGYNEQFF,TGTGCCAGCAGCTTAAGAGCACAGGGGTTAGGGTTGGGATACAATGAGCAGTTCTTC
NA,TRBJ2-7,15,TRBV6-2/TRBV6-3,NA,CASSYSLDPGYEQYF,TGTGCCAGCAGTTACTCGCTAGATCCGGGCTACGAGCAGTACTTC
NA,TRBJ1-2,14,TRBV20-1,NA,CSARDSRRDYGYTF,TGCAGTGCTAGGGACAGCCGGCGGGACTATGGCTACACCTTC
NA,TRBJ2-7,13,TRBV20-1,few,CSAKQVSGYEQYF,TGCAGTGCTAAACAGGTTTCAGGGTACGAGCAGTACTTC
TRBD1,TRBJ2-5,17,TRBV7-2,NA,CASSNIRTGKMRETQYF,TGTGCCAGCAGCAATATTAGGACAGGGAAAATGCGAGAGACCCAGTACTTC
NA,TRBJ2-4,16,TRBV6-5,NA,CASSYSILLAKNIQYF,TGTGCCAGCAGTTACTCGATTTTACTAGCCAAAAACATTCAGTACTTC
NA,TRBJ1-3,15,TRBV7-2,few,CASSHGSAPGNTIYF,TGTGCCAGCAGCCATGGGTCGGCCCCTGGAAACACCATATATTTT
NA,TRBJ1-6,13,TRBV7-3,many,CASSLGSNSPLHF,TGTGCCAGCAGCTTAGGCAGCAATTCACCCCTCCACTTT
TRBD1,TRBJ2-1,15,TRBV11-2,NA,CASSRDRASYNEQFF,TGTGCCAGCAGTAGGGACAGGGCCTCCTACAATGAGCAGTTCTTC
TRBD1,TRBJ2-7,15,TRBV5-1,few,CASSPWGQETYEQYF,TGCGCCAGCAGCCCTTGGGGACAGGAGACCTACGAGCAGTACTTC
TRBD1,TRBJ1-1,14,TRBV4-3,NA,CASSQTGGATEAFF,TGCGCCAGCAGCCAAACAGGGGGCGCGACTGAAGCTTTCTTT
NA,TRBJ2-2,13,TRBV12-3/TRBV12-4,many,CASSLGVNGELFF,TGTGCCAGCAGTTTGGGGGTTAACGGGGAGCTGTTTTTT
TRBD2,TRBJ2-5,16,TRBV7-2,NA,CASSISSGRAQETQYF,TGTGCCAGCAGCATATCTAGTGGGAGGGCCCAAGAGACCCAGTACTTC
NA,TRBJ1-1,14,TRBV29-1,many,CSVQPLSKNTEAFF,TGCAGCGTCCAACCCTTGTCCAAGAACACTGAAGCTTTCTTT
TRBD1,TRBJ1-5,16,TRBV7-2,many,CASSLRAAGGTQPQHF,TGTGCCAGCAGCTTAAGAGCGGCAGGGGGCACTCAGCCCCAGCATTTT
NA,TRBJ2-3,16,TRBV4-1,few,CASSQDRGAATDTQYF,TGCGCCAGCAGCCAAGATCGGGGGGCAGCCACAGATACGCAGTATTTT
NA,TRBJ2-1,15,TRBV12-3/TRBV12-4,few,CASSAHWGSYNEQFF,TGTGCCAGCAGTGCTCACTGGGGCTCCTACAATGAGCAGTTCTTC
TRBD1,TRBJ2-1,16,TRBV7-9,NA,CASTDFGTGSYNEQFF,TGTGCCAGCACCGACTTCGGGACAGGCTCCTACAATGAGCAGTTCTTC
TRBD1,TRBJ2-7,17,TRBV5-5,few,CASSSRGRGQGFKEQYF,TGTGCCAGCAGCTCCAGAGGAAGGGGACAGGGTTTTAAGGAGCAGTACTTC
NA,TRBJ1-1,14,TRBV4-3,many,CASSHRLGAAEAFF,TGCGCCAGCAGCCACAGATTAGGAGCGGCTGAAGCTTTCTTT
TRBD2,TRBJ2-3,15,TRBV6-1,few,CASRLAGPGTDTQYF,TGTGCCAGCAGGCTAGCGGGGCCTGGGACAGATACGCAGTATTTT
NA,TRBJ2-6,16,TRBV24-1,NA,CATSDYQGTGANVLTF,TGTGCCACCAGTGATTATCAGGGAACAGGGGCCAACGTCCTGACTTTC
NA,TRBJ1-1,14,TRBV29-1,few,CSVEFAGTTSEAFF,TGCAGCGTTGAGTTTGCCGGGACAACCTCCGAAGCTTTCTTT
NA,TRBJ2-1,14,TRBV6-6,many,CASGPYSPGDEQFF,TGTGCCAGCGGCCCCTACAGCCCCGGGGATGAGCAGTTCTTC
NA,TRBJ2-3,15,TRBV5-1,few,CASSLAIGQRDTQYF,TGCGCCAGCAGCTTGGCCATAGGTCAAAGGGATACGCAGTATTTT
NA,TRBJ2-3,16,TRBV7-7,few,CASSLGTGRGSDTQYF,TGTGCCAGCAGCTTGGGCACAGGGAGAGGATCAGATACGCAGTATTTT
NA,TRBJ2-3,12,TRBV5-1,many,CASSPGGDTQYF,TGCGCCAGCAGCCCAGGAGGGGATACGCAGTATTTT
NA,TRBJ1-4,15,TRBV4-3,many,CASSQQGATNEKLFF,TGCGCCAGCAGCCAACAAGGGGCAACTAATGAAAAACTGTTTTTT
NA,TRBJ2-1,11,TRBV10-3,many,CAISEYNEQFF,TGTGCCATCAGTGAGTACAATGAGCAGTTCTTC
NA,TRBJ1-5,14,TRBV20-1,many,CSARDRRQNQPQHF,TGCAGTGCTAGAGATCGACGTCAAAATCAGCCCCAGCATTTT
NA,TRBJ2-2,15,TRBV18,many,CASSPRQGDTGELFF,TGTGCCAGCTCACCACGGCAGGGCGACACCGGGGAGCTGTTTTTT
NA,TRBJ1-1,11,TRBV12-3/TRBV12-4,few,CASSLAAEAFF,TGTGCCAGCAGTTTAGCCGCTGAAGCTTTCTTT
NA,TRBJ2-2,17,TRBV12-3/TRBV12-4,many,CASSSPMRLANTGELFF,TGTGCCAGCAGTTCCCCCATGAGGCTAGCCAACACCGGGGAGCTGTTTTTT
NA,TRBJ2-7,14,TRBV5-1,NA,CASSLGDEDYEQYF,TGCGCCAGCAGCTTGGGCGACGAGGACTACGAGCAGTACTTC
TRBD1,TRBJ2-7,13,TRBV6-2/TRBV6-3,NA,CASGADRSYEQYF,TGTGCCAGTGGAGCGGACAGGTCCTACGAGCAGTACTTC
NA,TRBJ2-1,14,TRBV5-6,NA,CASSQTAGIDEQFF,TGTGCCAGCAGCCAAACGGCAGGGATCGATGAGCAGTTCTTC
TRBD1,TRBJ2-5,15,TRBV7-8,many,CASSLGTGPQETQYF,TGTGCCAGCAGCTTAGGGACAGGGCCGCAAGAGACCCAGTACTTC
NA,TRBJ2-1,15,TRBV5-4,NA,CASSLVYGRANEQFF,TGTGCCAGCAGCTTGGTGTACGGGCGTGCCAATGAGCAGTTCTTC
NA,TRBJ2-1,12,TRBV29-1,few,CSVRTVPNEQFF,TGCAGCGTGAGGACAGTGCCAAATGAGCAGTTCTTC
TRBD1,TRBJ2-5,15,TRBV24-1,NA,CATIPPSGGQETQYF,TGTGCCACCATCCCGCCGTCAGGGGGCCAAGAGACCCAGTACTTC
NA,TRBJ2-3,14,TRBV6-2/TRBV6-3,many,CASTLTDVPDTQYF,TGTGCCAGCACCCTAACGGACGTCCCAGATACGCAGTATTTT
TRBD1,TRBJ1-1,15,TRBV28,NA,CASSLPGQEATEAFF,TGTGCCAGCAGTTTGCCTGGACAGGAAGCAACTGAAGCTTTCTTT
TRBD2,TRBJ2-2,16,TRBV6-1,many,CASRPSGGQDTGELFF,TGTGCCAGCAGACCCTCGGGAGGGCAAGACACCGGGGAGCTGTTTTTT
NA,TRBJ2-1,12,TRBV7-9,many,CASSWTPNEQFF,TGTGCCAGCAGCTGGACACCCAATGAGCAGTTCTTC